This passage covers 23 T cell receptor beta chains from one sample sequenced in a study of cytomegalovirus exposure and HLA in healthy donors. The PCR contained 60 Vbeta and 13 Jbeta primers. Generated by immunoSEQ multiplex PCR, the TCRdb table keeps only in-frame clones and is missing some. The sample gives 85,000 to 100,000 clones, 69% of which show up once; approximately 2.9% is in the top ten. The source material was PBMCs. These receptor sequences come from a man aged 50-59 years in good health and CMV-seronegative.

The V call is TRBV2, the J call TRBJ1-4, with 8 positions matching TRBD1. Trimming removed 7 bases from V and 6 bases from J; junction bases left unmatched: 10. The CDR3 consists of 15 residues. CDR1 is SNHLY, CDR2 FYNNEI, per germline. The CDR3 loop is CASTTPGGWDEKLFF. CDR3 coding DNA: TGTGCCAGCACCACCCCAGGGGGCTGGGATGAAAAACTGTTTTTT.

This clone was recorded a few times. The chain uses TRBV10-3 and TRBJ2-7; TRBD2 might be the D (7 bases). CDR3 length: 15 residues. CDR1 and CDR2 (germline): ENHRY, SYGVKD. Deletions cut 4 bases from V and 3 bases from J, with 16 bases between. CDR3 DNA: TGTGCCATCAGTGCTCCAGGCGGGGGCAACTACGAGCAGTACTTC. Translation gives CAISAPGGGNYEQYF.

This clone has only one observation. CDR3 loop: CASSYSRTSGSTDTQYF. CDR3 coding DNA: TGTGCCAGCAGCTACTCCCGGACTAGCGGTAGCACAGATACGCAGTATTTT. The chain is built from TRBV5-6 and TRBJ2-3; 10 bases are a match to TRBD2. The CDR3 spans 17 residues. Germline V gene sequence: CDR1 SGHDT, CDR2 YYEEEE. The ends lost 3 bases at V and 0 bases at J; junction bases unmatched: 7.

This rearrangement joins TRBV10-3 to TRBJ2-1; 10 nucleotides align to TRBD1. Germline CDR1 is ENHRY and CDR2 is SYGVKD. The CDR3 covers 15 residues. Trimming at V came to 6 bases and at J to 3 bases, leaving 5 bases not matched to a gene. The CDR3 sequence: CAISAGTGDYNEQFF. The CDR3 nucleotides are TGTGCCATCAGCGCCGGGACAGGGGACTACAATGAGCAGTTCTTC.

The rearrangement uses TRBV9 and TRBJ1-1, with 10 bases aligning to TRBD1. The CDR3 covers 15 residues. Germline trimming cut 4 bases from V and 8 bases from J; bases unmatched to any gene: 11. Germline values: CDR1 SGDLS, CDR2 YYNGEE. As DNA, the CDR3 is TGTGCCAGCAGCCCCAGGGACAGGGGAATCACCGAAGCTTTCTTT. Protein: CASSPRDRGITEAFF. Drawing the rest from reference TRBV9 and TRBJ1-1, the complete variable domain is DSGVTQTPKHLITATGQRVTLRCSPRSGDLSVYWYQQSLDQGLQFLIQYYNGEERAKGNILERFSAQQFPDLHSELNLSSLELGDSALYFCASSPRDRGITEAFFGQGTRLTVV.

The chain carries TRBV5-1 and TRBJ1-1; the D gene is possibly TRBD1 (5 bases). The germline gives CDR1 SGHRS, CDR2 YFSETQ. Trimming pared 4 bases from V and 1 base from J, leaving 14 bases between. There are 15 residues in the CDR3. The CDR3 DNA follows: TGCGCCAGCAGCCTTGGGTTCCAGGGGAACACTGAAGCTTTCTTT. It translates to CASSLGFQGNTEAFF.

The gene calls are TRBV5-4 and TRBJ2-2; a weak D match, TRBD2 (6 bases). CDR1 and CDR2 from the germline V gene are SGHNT and YYREEE (reference sequence). The CDR3 has 11 residues. Trimming removed 4 bases from V and 8 bases from J, with 6 bases in between. The CDR3 DNA reads as TGTGCCAGCAGCGGGAGGGGGGAGCTGTTTTTT. Protein sequence: CASSGRGELFF.

V gene TRBV6-5 combines with J gene TRBJ1-2; possible D gene TRBD1, 6 bases. Between the trimmed V and J ends, which lost 4 bases and 4 bases, there was a span of 19 bases. The CDR3 runs 16 residues. The V gene's germline CDR1 is MNHEY and CDR2 SVGAGI. The CDR3 spells CASSSGTPTGGYGYTF. In nucleotides, the CDR3 is TGTGCCAGCAGTTCCGGGACACCCACCGGCGGCTATGGCTACACCTTC.

This clone has only a few counts. This sequence joins TRBV11-3 and TRBJ2-1, with 11 bases that match TRBD2. After removal of 0 bases from V and 3 bases from J, the junction contained 10 bases not matched to a gene. Germline V gives CDR1 SGHNT, CDR2 YENEEA. The CDR3 sequence is 19 residues long. CDR3 nucleotide sequence: TGTGCCAGCAGCTTAGATCTGGGGATACTAGCGGGAGTCTACAATGAGCAGTTCTTC. Translating gives CASSLDLGILAGVYNEQFF.

The rearrangement links TRBV28 to TRBJ2-7, with 8 bases fitting TRBD1. This CDR3 region has 15 residues. Germline V gene data show CDR1 as MDHEN and CDR2 as SYDVKM. With 5 bases clipped from V and 6 bases from J, the junction kept 12 bases outside the gene matches. The CDR3 DNA is TGTGCCAGCAGTCCGGACAGGGAGTGGGCTCGCGAGCAGTACTTC. Protein: CASSPDREWAREQYF.

This clone was detected only a few times. The chain employs TRBV5-1 and TRBJ2-7, with D possibly TRBD2 on 7 matching bases. Germline CDR1 is SGHRS and CDR2 is YFSETQ. The CDR3 is 16 amino acids. V was clipped by 3 bases and J by 5 bases, with 21 bases between them. This CDR3 reads CASSYATLGGGHEQYF. The CDR3 bases are TGCGCCAGCAGCTATGCAACCCTTGGGGGGGGCCACGAGCAGTACTTC.

The rearrangement uses TRBV29-1 and TRBJ2-5; 10 bases map to TRBD1. Losses at the gene ends were 3 bases for V and 8 bases for J; bases not matched to a gene: 6. This CDR3 has 13 amino acids. CDR1 is SQVTM and CDR2 is ANQGSEA in the germline V gene. The chain's CDR3 is CSVDKTGGFTQYF. The CDR3 DNA reads TGCAGCGTTGATAAGACAGGGGGCTTTACCCAGTACTTC.

V is TRBV5-6 and J is TRBJ2-3; D is possibly TRBD2 (6 bases). This CDR3 has 14 amino acids. The ends were cut back, 0 bases at V and 6 bases at J, with 11 bases in the middle. Germline CDR1 SGHDT, CDR2 YYEEEE. The CDR3 coding sequence is TGTGCCAGCAGCTTGGACAGCCGGGGGGATACGCAGTATTTT. Translation gives CASSLDSRGDTQYF.

V gene TRBV7-9 combines with J gene TRBJ2-2; TRBD2 might be the D (7 bases). The CDR3 extends over 14 amino acids. V lost 9 bases to trimming and J lost 0 bases, with 11 bases between them. Germline V lookup: CDR1 SEHNR, CDR2 FQNEAQ (reference sequence). The CDR3 sequence: CASRRGPNTGELFF. CDR3 DNA sequence: TGTGCCAGTAGGCGGGGGCCGAACACCGGGGAGCTGTTTTTT.

V usage is TRBV6-5 and J usage is TRBJ1-1, with 7 positions matching TRBD1. The CDR3 length is 13 residues. Germline values: CDR1 MNHEY, CDR2 SVGAGI. After removal of 6 bases from V and 6 bases from J, the junction contained 7 bases not matched to a gene. In nucleotides, the CDR3 is TGTGCCAGCAGCATGCGGCAGGGGGCTGAAGCTTTCTTT. Protein sequence: CASSMRQGAEAFF.

The V gene is TRBV5-4, the J gene TRBJ2-7; possible D gene TRBD1, 5 bases. Germline V gene data show CDR1 as SGHNT and CDR2 as YYREEE (reference sequence). V shed 0 bases and J shed 4 bases, with 8 bases lying between them. This CDR3 spans 13 amino acids. Here the CDR3 reads CASSLEGPYEQYF. CDR3 nucleotides: TGTGCCAGCAGCTTGGAGGGGCCTTACGAGCAGTACTTC.

This clone has a handful of counts. CDR3 residues: CASSQGDIRQDYGYTF. Here the CDR3 DNA reads TGCGCCAGCAGCCAGGGAGACATCCGCCAGGACTATGGCTACACCTTC. V and J are TRBV4-1 and TRBJ1-2; no clear D gene. CDR1 and CDR2 (germline): MGHRA, YSYEKL. Trimming removed 3 bases at V and 3 bases at J, with 17 bases between. The CDR3 contains 16 residues.

There are a few counts of this clone. This rearrangement joins TRBV7-9 to TRBJ2-3; perhaps TRBD2 as D (7 bases). This CDR3 contains 16 residues. Trimming removed 2 bases from V and 0 bases from J, with 12 bases in between. From germline, CDR1 is SEHNR and CDR2 FQNEAQ (reference sequence). The CDR3 protein is CASSLTGGRSTDTQYF. CDR3 in DNA: TGTGCCAGCAGCTTAACCGGGGGGCGTAGCACAGATACGCAGTATTTT.

The rearrangement links TRBV7-6 to TRBJ2-1, with 7 bases that match TRBD2. The length of the CDR3 is 18 residues. CDR1 is SGHVS and CDR2 is FNYEAQ in the germline V gene. V gave up 2 bases and J gave up 2 bases; unmatched junction bases: 12. CDR3 coding DNA: TGTGCCAGCAGCTTATACGGGTTCCGGGAGGTCCCCTACAATGAGCAGTTCTTC. It is translated as CASSLYGFREVPYNEQFF.

With respect to this clone: Other DNA sequences in the same sample also yield this CDR3. The chain links TRBV30 to TRBJ1-5; 7 bases map to TRBD1. The V and J ends lost 3 bases and 2 bases, in that order; junction bases with no gene match: 1. From germline, CDR1 is GTSNPN and CDR2 SVGIG (reference sequence). The CDR3 is made up of 13 amino acids. CDR3 residues: CAWSGQGNQPQHF. CDR3 DNA sequence: TGTGCCTGGAGCGGACAGGGCAATCAGCCCCAGCATTTT.

This clone appeared once. V is TRBV5-3 and J is TRBJ1-1; D is undetermined. TRBV5-3 is reported as an ORF; its role is uncertain. CDR3 length equals 11 residues. Trimming pared 4 bases from V and 8 bases from J, leaving 9 bases between. The CDR3: CARSSGQEAFF. Here the CDR3 DNA reads TGTGCCAGAAGCAGCGGGCAGGAAGCTTTCTTT.

V gene TRBV19 combines with J gene TRBJ1-5; D is ambiguous. Trimming removed 3 bases at V and 2 bases at J, with 11 bases between. The CDR3 loop spans 15 amino acids. The germline CDR1 and CDR2 sequences are LNHDA and SQIVND (reference sequence). The CDR3 nucleotides read TGTGCCAGTAGTATCGGGAGGCTGGGCAATCAGCCCCAGCATTTT. Its translation: CASSIGRLGNQPQHF.

This clone was counted only a few times. The CDR3 reads CASSMGFLFGFF. The CDR3 bases are TGTGCCAGTAGTATGGGCTTCCTTTTCGGTTTCTTT. The rearrangement links TRBV19 to TRBJ1-1; D gene unclear. CDR1 is LNHDA and CDR2 is SQIVND in the germline V gene (reference sequence). With 3 bases removed from V and 13 bases from J, the gap between germline ends came to 15 bases. The CDR3 consists of 12 residues.